The present T cell receptor (beta chain) was sequenced within a study of blood T cell repertoires in COVID-19. Libraries were prepared by immunoSEQ multiplex PCR; TCRdb keeps only in-frame clonotypes and omits some of them. The sample has approximately 300,000 clones; about nine tenths are singletons. With respect to this clone: This sample includes further DNA sequences coding for the same CDR3.

Germline V gene lookup returns CDR1 SEHNR and CDR2 FQNEAQ (reference sequence). V shed 5 bases, J shed 4 bases, and the junction held 3 bases outside the gene matches. CDR3 length: 14 amino acids. This receptor was obtained from a man aged 18 to 29 with active or convalescent COVID-19. Sequencing was done on a sample of peripheral blood. The rearrangement joins TRBV7-9 to TRBJ2-5; the match to TRBD1 covers 11 bases. The CDR3 region has the DNA TGTGCCAGCAGCCTTGGGACAGGGGGAGAGACCCAGTACTTC. Its protein product is CASSLGTGGETQYF.